A single sample gave rise to the 25 T cell receptor beta chains below, sequenced in a study of blood T cell repertoires in COVID-19. This table comes from immunoSEQ multiplex PCR, and its TCRdb copy is limited to in-frame clones, with some not included. The profile covers roughly 200,000 clones, with 80% to 85% appearing a single time and around 25% taken by the ten largest. Sequencing was done on a sample of peripheral blood. These receptors were taken from a man aged 35-49 years with acute or convalescent COVID-19.

The rearrangement joins TRBV19 to TRBJ1-2; 8 bases are a match to TRBD1. This CDR3 contains 15 residues. Germline CDR1 reads LNHDA; CDR2 reads SQIVND (reference sequence). V shed 0 bases, J shed 8 bases, and the junction held 8 bases outside the gene matches. The DNA for the CDR3 is TGTGCCAGTAGTATAGATAACCAGGGGGCGAACGGCTACACCTTC. Amino acid sequence: CASSIDNQGANGYTF.

This chain links TRBV7-9 with TRBJ2-3; tentative D call: TRBD1 (6 bases). Germline V lookup: CDR1 SEHNR, CDR2 FQNEAQ (reference sequence). Trimming removed 4 bases at V and 2 bases at J, with 19 bases between. The CDR3 is 17 residues long. CDR3 sequence (DNA): TGTGCCAGCAGCTCTAACCGAGACAGGCTCAACACAGATACGCAGTATTTT. Translated: CASSSNRDRLNTDTQYF.

This chain connects TRBV4-3 to TRBJ1-1; no definite D call. This CDR3 has 13 residues. V shed 3 bases and J shed 3 bases, with 8 bases lying between them. Germline V CDR1 and CDR2: LGHNA, YSLEER. The chain's CDR3 is CASSQSRDTEAFF. As DNA, the CDR3 is TGCGCCAGCAGCCAGTCCCGGGACACTGAAGCTTTCTTT.

The CDR3 region is CASRGDSGRAGGTDTQYF. CDR3 nucleotides: TGCGCCAGCAGGGGGGATAGCGGGAGGGCCGGGGGCACAGATACGCAGTATTTT. The V and J genes are TRBV10-2 and TRBJ2-3; TRBD2 matches 11 bases. Germline values: CDR1 WSHSY, CDR2 SAAADI. This CDR3 is built from 18 residues. J lost 1 base, V lost 6 bases, and 12 bases had no gene match.

The genes are TRBV7-3 and TRBJ2-4; TRBD2 aligns across 10 bases. V lost 5 bases and J lost 1; bases outside the gene matches: 8. The CDR3 runs 17 residues. Looked up from germline, CDR1 is SGHTA and CDR2 is FQGTGA. The CDR3 coding sequence is TGTGCCAGCAGCCCAGCTACTAGCGGGGTCGCCAAAAACATTCAGTACTTC. This gives the protein CASSPATSGVAKNIQYF.

The CDR3 spells CASSLGGDTGPLHF. The CDR3 nucleotides are TGTGCCAGCAGCTTAGGTGGGGACACGGGACCCCTCCACTTT. The chain joins TRBV7-8 to TRBJ1-6; maybe TRBD1 (6 bases). Trimming took off 1 base at V and 12 bases at J, with 13 bases between the two ends. The CDR3 consists of 14 residues. CDR1 and CDR2 (germline): SGHVS, FQNEAQ.

The chain has TRBV12-5 and TRBJ1-5, with D hard to call. Germline V lookup: CDR1 LGHNT, CDR2 FRNRAP. Trimming left V 0 bases short and J 6 bases short, with 6 bases between. CDR3 length equals 13 residues. The CDR3 nucleotides are TGTGCTAGTGGTTTGGTACCCAGTCAGCCCCAGCATTTT. It codes for CASGLVPSQPQHF.

The V gene is TRBV2, the J gene TRBJ2-7; D not certain. Looked up from germline, CDR1 is SNHLY and CDR2 is FYNNEI. V gave up 3 bases and J gave up 3 bases, with 18 bases separating them. CDR3 size: 16 residues. CDR3 sequence reads: CASSDRVMIVGYEQYF. The CDR3, as DNA: TGTGCCAGCAGTGACCGAGTAATGATCGTCGGCTACGAGCAGTACTTC.

This CDR3 reads CASAFGPLAEAFF. DNA for the CDR3: TGTGCCAGCGCCTTTGGCCCTTTGGCTGAAGCTTTCTTT. The rearrangement uses TRBV2 and TRBJ1-1; D is uncertain. Trimming took 8 bases from V and 6 from J, leaving 16 bases between them. Germline lookup yields CDR1 SNHLY and CDR2 FYNNEI. The CDR3 runs 13 residues. The full variable domain, its missing parts supplied by reference TRBV2 and TRBJ1-1, is EPEVTQTPSHQVTQMGQEVILRCVPISNHLYFYWYRQILGQKVEFLVSFYNNEISEKSEIFDDQFSVERPDGSNFTLKIRSTKLEDSAMYFCASAFGPLAEAFFGQGTRLTVV.

This rearrangement joins TRBV27 to TRBJ1-3; 9 bases align to TRBD1. CDR1 is MNHEY, CDR2 SMNVEV, per germline (reference sequence). V trimming: 8 bases; J trimming: 5 bases; junction bases outside the gene matches: 4. The CDR3 loop spans 13 amino acids. CDR3 residues: CASPTGGRNTIYF. The CDR3 DNA is TGTGCCAGCCCGACAGGGGGGAGAAACACCATATATTTT.

The chain recombines TRBV4-2 with TRBJ2-3, with a tentative D call TRBD2 (5 bases). The ends were cut back, 4 bases at V and 2 bases at J, with 13 bases in the middle. The CDR3 contains 15 residues. Germline loops: CDR1 LGHNA, CDR2 YNFKEQ. For the CDR3, the DNA is TGTGCCAGCAGCCTCACGAGGGTCCCCACAGATACGCAGTATTTT. It yields the protein CASSLTRVPTDTQYF.

V usage is TRBV15 and J usage is TRBJ1-1; 7 bases agree with TRBD1. Germline CDR1 and CDR2: LNHNV and YYDKDF (reference sequence). V lost 5 bases to trimming and J lost 2 bases; unmatched junction nucleotides: 8. The CDR3 has 15 amino acids. The CDR3 DNA reads as TGTGCCACCAGCGCAAGACAGGGAACCAACACTGAAGCTTTCTTT. Translating it yields CATSARQGTNTEAFF.

The V gene is TRBV13, the J gene TRBJ1-2; TRBD1 matches at 8 bases. Germline loops: CDR1 PRHDT, CDR2 FYEKMQ (reference sequence). The CDR3 is 15 amino acids. V lost 0 bases and J lost 6; bases outside the gene matches: 6. The CDR3: CASSLGQGANNGYTF. CDR3 bases: TGTGCCAGCAGCTTAGGGCAGGGGGCTAATAATGGCTACACCTTC.

This chain connects TRBV7-2 to TRBJ1-3, with no clear D. The CDR3 has 15 residues. V lost 2 bases and J 0 bases, leaving 8 bases between the germline ends. Germline V gives CDR1 SGHTA, CDR2 FQGNSA. The CDR3: CASSLSTGSGNTIYF. The DNA for the CDR3 is TGTGCCAGCAGCTTAAGTACGGGCTCTGGAAACACCATATATTTT.

The rearrangement joins TRBV30 to TRBJ1-2; 7 bases map to TRBD1. The CDR3 totals 13 residues. The trim removed 1 base at V and 9 bases at J, leaving 8 bases unmatched. Germline loops: CDR1 GTSNPN, CDR2 SVGIG (reference sequence). DNA for the CDR3: TGTGCCTGGAGTGCGACCTTGACAGGGAGCTACACCTTC. Protein product: CAWSATLTGSYTF.

J is TRBJ1-1 and V is TRBV10-3; 8 nucleotides agree with TRBD1. V was pared by 4 bases and J by 11 bases, with 9 bases of the junction left unmatched. This CDR3 region has 13 residues. Germline values: CDR1 ENHRY, CDR2 SYGVKD. The CDR3 spells CAISGGQGEEAFF. The CDR3 nucleotides are TGTGCCATCAGTGGCGGACAGGGCGAGGAGGCTTTCTTT.

The V and J genes are TRBV19 and TRBJ2-2; perhaps TRBD1 as D (5 bases). The CDR3 is 18 residues long. The V end lost 3 bases, the J end lost 0 bases, and 17 bases lay between the germline ends. Germline CDR1 is LNHDA and CDR2 is SQIVND (reference sequence). The CDR3 region is CASSMGIVGRANTGELFF. The CDR3 nucleotides read TGTGCCAGTAGTATGGGTATTGTGGGCAGGGCGAACACCGGGGAGCTGTTTTTT. Full variable domain (remainder filled in from reference TRBV19 and TRBJ2-2): DGGITQSPKYLFRKEGQNVTLSCEQNLNHDAMYWYRQDPGQGLRLIYYSQIVNDFQKGDIAEGYSVSREKKESFPLTVTSAQKNPTAFYLCASSMGIVGRANTGELFFGEGSRLTVL.

The chain recombines TRBV9 with TRBJ2-7; TRBD2 might be the D (6 bases). The CDR3 spans 14 residues. Germline V gene sequence: CDR1 SGDLS, CDR2 YYNGEE. The ends were cut back, 0 bases at V and 7 bases at J, with 14 bases in the middle. Here the CDR3 reads CASSVALASGEQYF. In DNA, the CDR3 is TGTGCCAGCAGCGTAGCCCTAGCGTCTGGTGAGCAGTACTTC. The full variable domain, its missing parts supplied by reference TRBV9 and TRBJ2-7, is DSGVTQTPKHLITATGQRVTLRCSPRSGDLSVYWYQQSLDQGLQFLIQYYNGEERAKGNILERFSAQQFPDLHSELNLSSLELGDSALYFCASSVALASGEQYFGPGTRLTVT.

This sequence joins TRBV7-9 and TRBJ1-2; D is undetermined. Germline V gives CDR1 SEHNR, CDR2 FQNEAQ (reference sequence). The germline V and J ends were trimmed by 0 bases and 5 bases, with 16 bases remaining between them. The length of the CDR3 is 16 residues. In DNA, the CDR3 is TGTGCCAGCAGCTTAGCGTTCCGAGAAGATAGTTATGGCTACACCTTC. It is translated as CASSLAFREDSYGYTF.

The CDR3 sequence: CASSPEGDGNTEAFF. The CDR3 DNA is TGCGCCAGCAGCCCCGAGGGTGACGGAAACACTGAAGCTTTCTTT. The J gene is TRBJ1-1, the V gene TRBV5-1; no firm D call. Germline V lookup: CDR1 SGHRS, CDR2 YFSETQ. The germline V and J ends were trimmed by 4 bases and 2 bases, with 15 bases remaining between them. This CDR3 is built from 15 residues. Complete variable domain (other parts from reference TRBV5-1 and TRBJ1-1): KAGVTQTPRYLIKTRGQQVTLSCSPISGHRSVSWYQQTPGQGLQFLFEYFSETQRNKGNFPGRFSGRQFSNSRSEMNVSTLELGDSALYLCASSPEGDGNTEAFFGQGTRLTVV.

This clone appeared a few times. CDR3 sequence reads: CASSLGTLNTGELFF. In nucleotides, the CDR3 is TGTGCCAGCAGCCTCGGGACTCTTAACACCGGGGAGCTGTTTTTT. The V gene is TRBV6-5, the J gene TRBJ2-2; maybe TRBD2 (6 bases). This CDR3 has 15 amino acids. Germline CDR1 reads MNHEY; CDR2 reads SVGAGI. V was pared by 6 bases and J by 2 bases, with 13 bases between.

The chain couples TRBV11-2 to TRBJ2-1; 9 bases align to TRBD2. Germline V gene data show CDR1 as SGHAT and CDR2 as FQNNGV. The CDR3 loop spans 14 amino acids. V was pared by 5 bases and J by 7 bases, with 6 bases of the junction left unmatched. CDR3 nucleotide sequence: TGTGCCAGCAGCCCCGCGGGGGGGAGGAATGAGCAGTTCTTC. Translated: CASSPAGGRNEQFF.

V and J are TRBV2 and TRBJ1-2; 7 bases agree with TRBD1. Germline loops: CDR1 SNHLY, CDR2 FYNNEI. The CDR3 is 14 residues long. V trimming: 6 bases; J trimming: 4 bases; junction bases outside the gene matches: 8. Written as DNA, the CDR3 is TGTGCCAGCAGAGCCGGGACAGCCGGCTATGGCTACACCTTC. Translated, it gives CASRAGTAGYGYTF.

The CDR3 here is CASQGQLNTEAFF. The DNA of the CDR3 is TGTGCCAGTCAGGGACAGTTGAACACTGAAGCTTTCTTT. The rearrangement joins TRBV28 to TRBJ1-1; 7 nucleotides line up with TRBD1. In germline, CDR1 is MDHEN, CDR2 SYDVKM. The CDR3 is made up of 13 amino acids. V dropped 9 bases and J dropped 0; count of bases not matched to a gene: 4.

V usage is TRBV3-1 (or the pseudogene TRBV3-2) and J usage is TRBJ1-1; unclear D gene. V dropped 0 bases and J dropped 7 bases, with 15 bases sitting between them. Germline CDR1 LGHDT, CDR2 YNNKEL (reference sequence). The CDR3 spans 15 residues. The CDR3 DNA sequence: TGTGCCAGCAGCCAAGATTTGTTCGGGCGGGGTGAAGCTTTCTTT. It translates to CASSQDLFGRGEAFF.